Listed below are T cell receptor beta chains from one sample, sequenced in a study of Tregs in tolerant kidney transplant recipients. Sequencing was performed with immunoSEQ multiplex PCR; in TCRdb, only in-frame clones are kept and a portion is missing. The sample records about 87,000 clones, over 85% being singletons. The source was CD4+ T cells from blood, collected before the transplant. Receptor source: a human donor who received a combined kidney and bone marrow transplant. Each CDR3 is given with its conserved first and last residue. A D gene is named only where the DNA matches it firmly. Some rows have no size entry. The others give once, few or many, or a class for an expanded clone.

v_call: TRBV11-2; j_call: TRBJ2-1; d_call: -; clone_size: once; cdr3_aa: CASSRTGFGRGDEQFF; cdr3_nt: TGTGCCAGCAGCCGAACAGGTTTTGGCCGCGGCGATGAGCAGTTCTTC
v_call: TRBV28; j_call: TRBJ1-1; d_call: -; clone_size: -; cdr3_aa: CASSFLWPRIEAFF; cdr3_nt: TGTGCCAGCAGTTTTCTTTGGCCCCGAATAGAAGCTTTCTTT
v_call: TRBV11-3; j_call: TRBJ1-4; d_call: -; clone_size: -; cdr3_aa: CASSLTMPGEKLFF; cdr3_nt: TGTGCCAGCAGTTTGACAATGCCTGGTGAAAAACTGTTTTTT
v_call: TRBV5-1; j_call: TRBJ2-3; d_call: -; clone_size: -; cdr3_aa: CASSLGQGSDTQYF; cdr3_nt: TGCGCCAGCAGCTTGGGGCAGGGTTCAGATACGCAGTATTTT
v_call: TRBV7-8; j_call: TRBJ2-1; d_call: TRBD1; clone_size: -; cdr3_aa: CASSLGRDRVLDEQFF; cdr3_nt: TGTGCCAGCAGCTTAGGCCGGGACAGGGTGCTCGATGAGCAGTTCTTC
v_call: TRBV27; j_call: TRBJ2-1; d_call: TRBD2; clone_size: few; cdr3_aa: CASSLSQRGLYNEQFF; cdr3_nt: TGTGCCAGCAGTTTATCCCAGCGGGGGTTATACAATGAGCAGTTCTTC
v_call: TRBV5-8; j_call: TRBJ1-5; d_call: -; clone_size: once; cdr3_aa: CASSLSRASRPNQPQHF; cdr3_nt: TGTGCCAGCAGCTTGTCCAGGGCTTCTCGACCAAATCAGCCCCAGCATTTT
v_call: TRBV7-2; j_call: TRBJ1-1; d_call: -; clone_size: -; cdr3_aa: CASSLHGQQNTEAFF; cdr3_nt: TGTGCCAGCAGCTTACATGGACAGCAGAACACTGAAGCTTTCTTT
v_call: TRBV11-2; j_call: TRBJ2-7; d_call: TRBD1; clone_size: -; cdr3_aa: CASSRTGGFSYEQYF; cdr3_nt: TGTGCCAGCAGCCGGACAGGGGGTTTTTCCTACGAGCAGTACTTC
v_call: TRBV4-3; j_call: TRBJ2-3; d_call: -; clone_size: -; cdr3_aa: CASSVTPLGRDTQYF; cdr3_nt: TGCGCCAGCAGCGTTACCCCTCTTGGGCGAGATACGCAGTATTTT
v_call: TRBV20-1; j_call: TRBJ2-7; d_call: -; clone_size: -; cdr3_aa: CSGQDRYEQYF; cdr3_nt: TGCAGTGGACAGGACCGCTACGAGCAGTACTTC
v_call: TRBV5-8; j_call: TRBJ2-5; d_call: TRBD2; clone_size: -; cdr3_aa: CASSLADSGLQETQYF; cdr3_nt: TGTGCCAGCAGCTTGGCCGATAGCGGGTTACAAGAGACCCAGTACTTC
v_call: TRBV11-2; j_call: TRBJ2-7; d_call: TRBD2; clone_size: -; cdr3_aa: CASSLGAGTSYEQYF; cdr3_nt: TGTGCCAGCAGCTTAGGAGCGGGGACCTCCTACGAGCAGTACTTC
v_call: TRBV29-1; j_call: TRBJ2-3; d_call: TRBD2; clone_size: -; cdr3_aa: CSVEVAGGSHTQYF; cdr3_nt: TGCAGCGTTGAAGTAGCGGGAGGGTCACATACGCAGTATTTT
v_call: TRBV19; j_call: TRBJ2-3; d_call: -; clone_size: once; cdr3_aa: CASSITAYTDTQYF; cdr3_nt: TGTGCCAGTAGTATTACAGCCTACACAGATACGCAGTATTTT
v_call: TRBV6-5; j_call: TRBJ1-6; d_call: -; clone_size: -; cdr3_aa: CASSSRTANSPLHF; cdr3_nt: TGTGCCAGCAGTTCCAGGACAGCTAATTCCCCCCTCCACTTT
v_call: TRBV5-5; j_call: TRBJ1-5; d_call: TRBD1; clone_size: -; cdr3_aa: CASSLVQGVGPQHF; cdr3_nt: TGTGCCAGCAGCTTGGTCCAGGGGGTCGGTCCCCAGCATTTT
v_call: TRBV5-1; j_call: TRBJ1-2; d_call: -; clone_size: once; cdr3_aa: CASSLGQAEARGYTF; cdr3_nt: TGCGCCAGCAGCTTGGGACAGGCTGAGGCAAGAGGCTACACCTTC
v_call: TRBV5-8; j_call: TRBJ2-5; d_call: -; clone_size: once; cdr3_aa: CASSPPFPLETQYF; cdr3_nt: TGTGCCAGCAGCCCCCCTTTCCCCTTAGAGACCCAGTACTTC
v_call: TRBV2; j_call: TRBJ1-5; d_call: -; clone_size: -; cdr3_aa: CASSDENQPQHF; cdr3_nt: TGTGCCAGCAGTGACGAGAATCAGCCCCAGCATTTT
v_call: TRBV6-1; j_call: TRBJ1-2; d_call: -; clone_size: -; cdr3_aa: CASSEAGGSRGYTF; cdr3_nt: TGTGCCAGCAGTGAAGCCGGGGGATCACGGGGCTACACCTTC
v_call: TRBV5-4; j_call: TRBJ2-7; d_call: -; clone_size: -; cdr3_aa: CASSLYSAGPYEQYF; cdr3_nt: TGTGCCAGCAGCTTGTACTCAGCGGGTCCCTACGAGCAGTACTTC
v_call: TRBV10-3; j_call: TRBJ1-1; d_call: -; clone_size: -; cdr3_aa: CATFNRENTEAFF; cdr3_nt: TGTGCCACCTTTAACAGGGAGAACACTGAAGCTTTCTTT
v_call: TRBV5-4; j_call: TRBJ1-6; d_call: -; clone_size: -; cdr3_aa: CASSLVAGSSYNSPLHF; cdr3_nt: TGTGCCAGCAGCTTGGTGGCGGGGAGCTCCTATAATTCACCCCTCCACTTT
v_call: TRBV4-3; j_call: TRBJ1-2; d_call: -; clone_size: once; cdr3_aa: CASSQDRGGNYGYTF; cdr3_nt: TGCGCCAGCAGCCAAGATAGGGGAGGGAACTATGGCTACACCTTC
v_call: TRBV15; j_call: TRBJ1-1; d_call: -; clone_size: -; cdr3_aa: CATSRAPRRARMNTEAFF; cdr3_nt: TGTGCCACCAGCAGAGCGCCTCGGAGGGCGAGGATGAACACTGAAGCTTTCTTT
v_call: TRBV7-2; j_call: TRBJ1-6; d_call: -; clone_size: -; cdr3_aa: CASSPAGGGSNSPLHF; cdr3_nt: TGTGCCAGCAGCCCGGCTGGCGGGGGTTCTAATTCACCCCTCCACTTT
v_call: TRBV6-5; j_call: TRBJ1-2; d_call: -; clone_size: -; cdr3_aa: CASSRDTIYGYTF; cdr3_nt: TGTGCCAGCAGCCGGGACACCATCTATGGCTACACCTTC
v_call: TRBV29-1; j_call: TRBJ1-6; d_call: -; clone_size: -; cdr3_aa: CSVATGLDSPLHF; cdr3_nt: TGCAGCGTTGCTACAGGGTTGGATTCACCCCTCCACTTT
v_call: TRBV30; j_call: TRBJ1-2; d_call: -; clone_size: -; cdr3_aa: CAWTGDNYGYTF; cdr3_nt: TGTGCCTGGACAGGGGATAACTATGGCTACACCTTC
v_call: TRBV7-9; j_call: TRBJ1-3; d_call: TRBD1; clone_size: -; cdr3_aa: CASSRRQGAGNTIYF; cdr3_nt: TGTGCCAGCAGCAGACGACAGGGGGCGGGAAACACCATATATTTT
v_call: TRBV18; j_call: TRBJ2-3; d_call: TRBD2; clone_size: -; cdr3_aa: CASCGGGGRDTQYF; cdr3_nt: TGTGCCAGCTGCGGCGGGGGGGGCCGGGATACGCAGTATTTT
v_call: TRBV7-3; j_call: TRBJ2-1; d_call: TRBD1; clone_size: -; cdr3_aa: CASSPDRGLVNEQFF; cdr3_nt: TGTGCCAGCAGCCCGGACAGGGGGCTTGTCAATGAGCAGTTCTTC
v_call: TRBV7-2; j_call: TRBJ2-7; d_call: TRBD2; clone_size: -; cdr3_aa: CASSLLSGVFNTLLGEQYF; cdr3_nt: TGTGCCAGCAGCTTACTGAGCGGGGTTTTTAATACCCTTTTGGGCGAGCAGTACTTC
v_call: TRBV5-6; j_call: TRBJ2-5; d_call: -; clone_size: -; cdr3_aa: CASSFKETQYF; cdr3_nt: TGTGCCAGCAGTTTCAAAGAGACCCAGTACTTC
v_call: TRBV11-2; j_call: TRBJ1-1; d_call: TRBD1; clone_size: -; cdr3_aa: CASSHRQGRGTEAFF; cdr3_nt: TGTGCCAGCAGCCACAGACAGGGGCGGGGAACTGAAGCTTTCTTT
v_call: TRBV7-9; j_call: TRBJ1-6; d_call: -; clone_size: -; cdr3_aa: CASSLDQFSYNSPLHF; cdr3_nt: TGTGCCAGCAGCTTAGATCAGTTTTCCTATAATTCACCCCTCCACTTT
v_call: TRBV6-1; j_call: TRBJ2-2; d_call: TRBD2; clone_size: -; cdr3_aa: CASSGTSGGNPGELFF; cdr3_nt: TGTGCCAGCAGTGGGACTAGCGGGGGCAATCCCGGGGAGCTGTTTTTT
v_call: TRBV15; j_call: TRBJ2-2; d_call: -; clone_size: -; cdr3_aa: CATSRKKSSGELFF; cdr3_nt: TGTGCCACCAGCAGAAAAAAGAGCTCCGGGGAGCTGTTTTTT
v_call: TRBV11-2; j_call: TRBJ1-1; d_call: -; clone_size: -; cdr3_aa: CASSSSRDTEAFF; cdr3_nt: TGTGCCAGCAGCTCATCGAGGGACACTGAAGCTTTCTTT
v_call: TRBV5-1; j_call: TRBJ2-7; d_call: -; clone_size: -; cdr3_aa: CASSLRQSYEQYF; cdr3_nt: TGCGCCAGCAGCTTGAGACAGTCCTACGAGCAGTACTTC
v_call: TRBV15; j_call: TRBJ1-5; d_call: -; clone_size: -; cdr3_aa: CATSREVGQPQHF; cdr3_nt: TGTGCCACCAGCAGAGAGGTTGGCCAGCCCCAGCATTTT
v_call: TRBV9; j_call: TRBJ1-5; d_call: -; clone_size: -; cdr3_aa: CASSEQGGYQPQHF; cdr3_nt: TGTGCCAGCAGCGAGCAGGGTGGTTATCAGCCCCAGCATTTT
v_call: TRBV7-7; j_call: TRBJ1-5; d_call: -; clone_size: -; cdr3_aa: CASSLALTDSNQPQHF; cdr3_nt: TGTGCCAGCAGCCTAGCTTTAACAGATAGCAATCAGCCCCAGCATTTT
v_call: TRBV7-2; j_call: TRBJ2-1; d_call: -; clone_size: -; cdr3_aa: CASSPDRLTISEQFF; cdr3_nt: TGTGCCAGCAGCCCGGATCGACTTACAATTAGTGAGCAGTTCTTC
v_call: TRBV4-3; j_call: TRBJ1-2; d_call: TRBD1; clone_size: -; cdr3_aa: CASSQTGGAYGYTF; cdr3_nt: TGCGCCAGCAGCCAGACAGGGGGCGCCTATGGCTACACCTTC
v_call: TRBV13; j_call: TRBJ1-2; d_call: -; clone_size: -; cdr3_aa: CASSLRGGAAYGYTF; cdr3_nt: TGTGCCAGCAGCTTGAGGGGAGGGGCAGCCTATGGCTACACCTTC
v_call: TRBV5-4; j_call: TRBJ2-3; d_call: TRBD2; clone_size: -; cdr3_aa: CASSPWTSGTDTQYF; cdr3_nt: TGTGCCAGCAGCCCCTGGACTAGCGGCACAGATACGCAGTATTTT
v_call: TRBV5-6; j_call: TRBJ2-7; d_call: TRBD2; clone_size: once; cdr3_aa: CASSSFHLGTSSYEQYF; cdr3_nt: TGTGCCAGCAGCAGCTTCCACTTAGGGACTAGCTCCTACGAGCAGTACTTC
v_call: TRBV7-9; j_call: TRBJ2-5; d_call: TRBD1; clone_size: -; cdr3_aa: CASSLGRQGMGETQYF; cdr3_nt: TGTGCCAGCAGCTTGGGGAGACAGGGGATGGGAGAGACCCAGTACTTC
v_call: TRBV4-1; j_call: TRBJ2-1; d_call: -; clone_size: -; cdr3_aa: CASSQDLTEYNEQFF; cdr3_nt: TGCGCCAGCAGCCAAGATTTAACTGAATACAATGAGCAGTTCTTC
v_call: TRBV15; j_call: TRBJ2-4; d_call: -; clone_size: once; cdr3_aa: CATSRDLPKIYPSLAKNIQYF; cdr3_nt: TGTGCCACCAGCAGAGATCTCCCAAAGATCTACCCTTCCCTAGCCAAAAACATTCAGTACTTC